The TCR beta chain under discussion was sequenced for a study of blood T cell repertoires in COVID-19. This CDR3 region has 13 residues. Trimming removed 8 bases from V and 0 bases from J, with 10 bases in between. Seattle-derived patients entered the study during active infection and were followed longitudinally. Generated by immunoSEQ multiplex PCR, the TCRdb table keeps only in-frame clones and is missing some. The data show some 250,000 clones, around 85% seen once. This TCR was recovered from a woman aged 25-40 years with COVID-19, enrolled during active disease. Sequencing was done on a sample of peripheral blood. The chain has TRBV12-3 or TRBV12-4 and TRBJ1-1; D may be TRBD1 (5 bases). The CDR3 bases are TGTGCCAGCGCAGACAGAATGAACACTGAAGCTTTCTTT. Translation gives CASADRMNTEAFF.